The source of this T cell receptor (beta chain) is a study of monozygotic twins with inflammatory bowel disease. The CDR3 has 17 amino acids. For every TCR library, approximately 3,300 ng of total RNA was used. The UMIs carried a 6-nucleotide sample barcode, and they were added by template switching. One entry per CDR3 protein, without DNA, is what TCRdb gives after re-calling the 5' RACE reads. The table for this sample gives under 350,000 distinct CDR3 sequences. The chain employs TRBV23-1 and TRBJ2-4; no DNA is available, so the TRBD1 call from TCRdb remains unchecked. TRBV23-1 is an open reading frame, and its role is uncertain. The receptor comes from a human donor with ulcerative colitis or Crohn's disease, or a healthy co-twin of an affected twin (not recorded which). The sample was blood. The CDR3 is CASSQSDRVGAKNIQYF.